This TCR beta chain was documented in a study of OX40 agonist ivuxolimab in advanced cancers. About the study: Therapy given before enrollment (anti-PD-1, anti-PD-L1 or anti-CTLA-4) was allowed, and over 35% had some. Partial responses occurred in Three dose-escalation patients, one with hepatocellular carcinoma and two with cutaneous melanoma.

Points on this clone: Its specificity is unknown.

The data were produced by immunoSEQ multiplex PCR, yet TCRdb's version contains in-frame clones alone and is incomplete. The data show around 84,000 clones, with about 93% seen just once and more than 0.35% held by the top ten. General study results and limits: Among T cells, CD8+ cells averaged more expanded clones than CD4+ cells. People who partly responded at 0.1-3.0 mg/kg had some of the least clonal expansion seen.

The sequencing used CD4+ or CD8+ T cells sorted from blood, collected in a trial of the OX40 agonist ivuxolimab. The sequence was collected from an adult with an advanced solid tumor such as melanoma, head and neck, liver or kidney cancer.

CDR3 DNA: TGTGCCAGCAGTCCCCCAGGAGTTGTGTATGGCTACACCTTC. Translating it yields CASSPPGVVYGYTF. This sequence joins TRBV28 and TRBJ1-2; D is undetermined. CDR1 MDHEN and CDR2 SYDVKM come from the germline V gene. This CDR3 contains 14 residues. V lost 5 bases and J 5 bases, leaving 15 bases between the germline ends.